The 15 T cell receptor beta chains given below trace back to one sample, sequenced in a study of shared clonotypes between healthy human individuals. Clones were read by immunoSEQ multiplex PCR, and TCRdb kept only the in-frame ones, dropping some. The sample shows fewer than 550,000 clones, nearly 80% of them seen only once. The sequenced material came from PBMCs. These receptors were taken from a woman between 40 and 50 years old in good health. Some clones in this sample may be carry-over from other donors' samples.

The chain combines TRBV5-4 with TRBJ2-3; TRBD1 matches at 10 bases. V lost 0 bases, J lost 3 bases, and 1 base stayed unmatched. CDR3 length: 15 amino acids. Germline loops: CDR1 SGHNT, CDR2 YYREEE (reference sequence). For the CDR3, the DNA is TGTGCCAGCAGCTTGGCGGGACAGGGGACAGATACGCAGTATTTT. Amino acid sequence: CASSLAGQGTDTQYF.

The chain links TRBV27 to TRBJ2-2; D might be TRBD2 (5 bases). Germline loops: CDR1 MNHEY, CDR2 SMNVEV (reference sequence). The V end was cut by 2 bases, the J end by 0 bases, with 10 bases between. This CDR3 has 16 amino acids. CDR3 sequence reads: CASSLISGPNTGELFF. CDR3 bases: TGTGCCAGCAGTTTAATCAGCGGTCCGAACACCGGGGAGCTGTTTTTT.

CDR3 amino acids: CASSPPRTGVANQPQHF. CDR3 coding DNA: TGTGCCAGCAGTCCCCCCCGGACAGGAGTAGCCAATCAGCCCCAGCATTTT. This chain joins TRBV28 and TRBJ1-5, with TRBD1 identical over 7 bases. The ends lost 5 bases at V and 3 bases at J; junction bases unmatched: 13. Germline CDR1 reads MDHEN; CDR2 reads SYDVKM. This CDR3 contains 17 residues.

The V gene is TRBV28, the J gene TRBJ2-4, with 8 bases matching TRBD1. This CDR3 is built from 15 residues. V lost 6 bases, J lost 1 base, and 5 bases stayed unmatched. Germline CDR1 reads MDHEN; CDR2 reads SYDVKM. CDR3 nucleotide sequence: TGTGCCAGCAGGCAGGGGGCTGGGGCCAAAAACATTCAGTACTTC. Translation gives CASRQGAGAKNIQYF. Full variable domain (outside the CDR3, taken from reference TRBV28 and TRBJ2-4): DVKVTQSSRYLVKRTGEKVFLECVQDMDHENMFWYRQDPGLGLRLIYFSYDVKMKEKGDIPEGYSVSREKKERFSLILESASTNQTSMYLCASRQGAGAKNIQYFGAGTRLSVL.

This clone showed up just a few times. The rearrangement joins TRBV5-4 to TRBJ1-5; D uncertain. V lost 0 bases and J lost 5, with 6 bases in between. This CDR3 spans 13 amino acids. Germline CDR1 is SGHNT and CDR2 is YYREEE (reference sequence). The CDR3, as DNA: TGTGCCAGCAGCTTGGGTCAAGATCAGCCCCAGCATTTT. It yields the protein CASSLGQDQPQHF. Full variable domain (rest looked up from reference TRBV5-4 and TRBJ1-5): ETGVTQSPTHLIKTRGQQVTLRCSSQSGHNTVSWYQQALGQGPQFIFQYYREEENGRGNFPPRFSGLQFPNYSSELNVNALELDDSALYLCASSLGQDQPQHFGDGTRLSIL.

The V call is TRBV9, the J call TRBJ2-5; TRBD2 might be the D (6 bases). CDR3 length: 14 amino acids. V lost 2 bases and J lost 1, with 9 bases in between. The V gene's germline CDR1 is SGDLS and CDR2 YYNGEE. The CDR3 DNA sequence: TGTGCCAGCAGCGTGGTGGGGGGCCAAGAGACCCAGTACTTC. Its protein product is CASSVVGGQETQYF.

The V call is TRBV7-2, the J call TRBJ2-2; no definite D call. CDR3 length equals 16 residues. CDR1 is SGHTA, CDR2 FQGNSA, per germline. The V end lost 1 base, the J end lost 0 bases, and 9 bases lay between the germline ends. The CDR3 protein is CASSLVRVANTGELFF. The DNA for the CDR3 is TGTGCCAGCAGCTTAGTCCGTGTCGCGAACACCGGGGAGCTGTTTTTT. The full variable domain, completed using reference TRBV7-2 and TRBJ2-2, is GAGVSQSPSNKVTEKGKDVELRCDPISGHTALYWYRQSLGQGLEFLIYFQGNSAPDKSGLPSDRFSAERTGGSVSTLTIQRTQQEDSAVYLCASSLVRVANTGELFFGEGSRLTVL.

In this sample, this clone turned up a few times. The chain has TRBV25-1 and TRBJ1-4; possibly TRBD1 for D (6 bases). This CDR3 has 15 residues. Germline V gene data show CDR1 as MGHDK and CDR2 as SYGVNS. V dropped 4 bases and J dropped 4 bases, with 13 bases sitting between them. CDR3 protein: CASSAIQGDNEKLFF. CDR3 DNA sequence: TGTGCCAGCAGTGCCATACAGGGAGATAATGAAAAACTGTTTTTT.

The V gene is TRBV2, the J gene TRBJ2-3; D call uncertain. Per germline, CDR1 SNHLY and CDR2 FYNNEI. There are 14 residues in the CDR3. Trimming shortened V by 5 bases and J by 0 bases, and 9 bases separated the two germline ends. The CDR3 is CASSRGPSTDTQYF. CDR3 nucleotide sequence: TGTGCCAGCAGTCGTGGCCCTAGCACAGATACGCAGTATTTT.

This chain links TRBV28 with TRBJ2-7, with TRBD2 identical over 14 bases. With V trimmed by 7 bases and J by 7 bases, 9 bases remained unmatched. CDR1 is MDHEN and CDR2 is SYDVKM in the germline V gene. This CDR3 comprises 15 residues. The CDR3 coding sequence is TGTGCCAGCAACCCCGGGACTAGCGGGGGCGGAGAGCAGTACTTC. It translates to CASNPGTSGGGEQYF.

This clone was detected ten times or more. For the CDR3, the DNA is TGTGCCAGCAGCTTAGCGGGAGGGATTAGGAATGAGCAGTTCTTC. Translation gives CASSLAGGIRNEQFF. This chain joins TRBV21-1 and TRBJ2-1; the listed D gene, TRBD2, was not tested against the DNA. TRBV21-1 represents a pseudogene. There are 15 residues in the CDR3.

The chain carries TRBV28 and TRBJ1-1, with D uncertain. The CDR3 is 12 amino acids. The V gene lost 6 bases and the J gene lost 10 bases, with 15 bases spanning the gap. Germline V gives CDR1 MDHEN, CDR2 SYDVKM. Written as DNA, the CDR3 is TGTGCCAGCAGGAAACTTGGTAACGGAGCTTTCTTT. Translated, it gives CASRKLGNGAFF.

The chain joins TRBV25-1 to TRBJ1-2, with no clear D. From germline, CDR1 is MGHDK and CDR2 SYGVNS. The CDR3 spans 12 residues. V lost 2 bases and J lost 3, with 4 bases in between. The CDR3 region is CASSESYYGYTF. The DNA of the CDR3 is TGTGCCAGCAGTGAAAGCTACTATGGCTACACCTTC.

This chain links TRBV28 with TRBJ2-7; D is possibly TRBD2 (5 bases). The CDR3 totals 14 residues. Germline CDR1 and CDR2: MDHEN and SYDVKM. V was pared by 3 bases and J by 0 bases, with 9 bases between. The CDR3 DNA follows: TGTGCCAGCAGTTTGCGGGCACTCTCCTACGAGCAGTACTTC. Translation gives CASSLRALSYEQYF.

J is TRBJ1-2 and V is TRBV7-9, with D maybe TRBD1 (6 bases). CDR1 and CDR2 from the germline V gene are SEHNR and FQNEAQ (reference sequence). This CDR3 has 14 amino acids. The V end lost 1 base, the J end lost 5 bases, and 11 bases lay between the germline ends. The CDR3 DNA follows: TGTGCCAGCAGCTTAGACGGGGGCTATTATGGCTACACCTTC. Translated: CASSLDGGYYGYTF.